Shown below are 20 T cell receptor beta chains from a single sample sequenced in a study of OX40 agonist ivuxolimab in advanced cancers. Profiled with immunoSEQ multiplex PCR; TCRdb holds only in-frame clones, not every one. The data hold about 47,000 clones, with around 90% observed a single time. The source was CD4+ or CD8+ T cells sorted from blood, collected in a trial of the OX40 agonist ivuxolimab. These receptors all come from an adult with an advanced solid tumor such as melanoma, head and neck, liver or kidney cancer.

At least ten counts were recorded for this clone. The rearrangement uses TRBV4-1 and TRBJ2-1, with D maybe TRBD2 (6 bases). The ends were cut back, 2 bases at V and 0 bases at J, with 11 bases in the middle. The V gene's germline CDR1 is MGHRA and CDR2 YSYEKL. The CDR3 consists of 16 residues. The CDR3 reads CASSQTRGSSYNEQFF. In DNA, the CDR3 is TGCGCCAGCAGCCAAACCCGGGGGAGCTCCTACAATGAGCAGTTCTTC.

The chain employs TRBV7-6 and TRBJ2-7; 8 bases agree with TRBD2. V lost 1 base, J lost 2 bases, and 7 bases stayed unmatched. CDR3 length: 16 amino acids. Germline V gene lookup returns CDR1 SGHVS and CDR2 FNYEAQ. The CDR3 DNA sequence: TGTGCCAGCAGCTTAGAAACTAGCGGAGGAACCTACGAGCAGTACTTC. The encoded protein is CASSLETSGGTYEQYF.

This clone was counted a single time. V gene TRBV5-1 combines with J gene TRBJ2-7; 7 nucleotides agree with TRBD1. The junction had 3 bases not matched to a gene; V was cut back by 0 bases and J by 0 bases. The CDR3 consists of 15 residues. CDR1 is SGHRS and CDR2 is YFSETQ in the germline V gene. CDR3: CASSLEQGFSYEQYF. In nucleotides, the CDR3 is TGCGCCAGCAGCTTGGAACAGGGGTTCTCCTACGAGCAGTACTTC.

CDR3 bases: TGTGCCAGCAGCCCGACCAACAGAGAGACCCAGTACTTC. It specifies CASSPTNRETQYF. This chain uses TRBV5-4 with TRBJ2-5; unclear D gene. The CDR3 totals 13 residues. Per germline, CDR1 SGHNT and CDR2 YYREEE (reference sequence). V was trimmed by 4 bases and J by 4 bases, leaving 11 bases between them.

The V gene is TRBV7-9, the J gene TRBJ1-2; the match to TRBD1 covers 7 bases. Germline-derived CDR1 and CDR2 are SEHNR and FQNEAQ (reference sequence). V lost 7 bases, J lost 7 bases, and 9 bases stayed unmatched. The CDR3 covers 13 residues. This CDR3 is CASNKNQGGGYTF. The DNA of the CDR3 is TGTGCCAGCAACAAGAACCAGGGGGGTGGCTACACCTTC.

V gene TRBV7-6 combines with J gene TRBJ2-7; the match to TRBD2 covers 8 bases. V lost 7 bases and J lost 3; bases outside the gene matches: 5. This CDR3 is 13 amino acids long. Germline V gives CDR1 SGHVS, CDR2 FNYEAQ. DNA for the CDR3: TGTGCCAGCACCCGGGGGGGAGGCTACGAGCAGTACTTC. Translating gives CASTRGGGYEQYF.

The V gene is TRBV29-1, the J gene TRBJ2-5, with 8 nucleotides matching TRBD2. With 5 bases clipped from V and 4 bases from J, the junction kept 9 bases outside the gene matches. This CDR3 comprises 14 residues. Germline V lookup: CDR1 SQVTM, CDR2 ANQGSEA. CDR3 loop: CSVHGKAGGETQYF. The CDR3 nucleotides read TGCAGCGTTCACGGAAAGGCGGGAGGAGAGACCCAGTACTTC.

V gene TRBV7-2 combines with J gene TRBJ2-6; the D gene is possibly TRBD1 (5 bases). The V gene's germline CDR1 is SGHTA and CDR2 FQGNSA. CDR3 length: 16 amino acids. Trimming took 2 bases from V and 0 from J, leaving 8 bases between them. In DNA form, the CDR3 reads TGTGCCAGCAGCTTATGGGGCGGCTCTGGGGCCAACGTCCTGACTTTC. Its protein product is CASSLWGGSGANVLTF.

This chain links TRBV5-1 with TRBJ2-1; a weak D match, TRBD1 (6 bases). There are 15 residues in the CDR3. Trimming cost V 4 bases and J 3 bases, with 14 bases left between them. Germline V lookup: CDR1 SGHRS, CDR2 YFSETQ. CDR3 sequence: CASSPGDGNYNEQFF. CDR3 in DNA: TGCGCCAGCAGCCCAGGGGACGGAAACTACAATGAGCAGTTCTTC.

This clone was picked up a small number of times. V is TRBV7-2 and J is TRBJ2-7, with 7 bases that match TRBD2. The V segment lost 1 base and the J segment 1 base; nucleotides outside the gene matches: 4. The germline gives CDR1 SGHTA, CDR2 FQGNSA. The CDR3 totals 15 residues. The CDR3, as DNA: TGTGCCAGCAGCTTAGGCCTAGCGGTTTCCTACGAGCAGTACTTC. Protein sequence: CASSLGLAVSYEQYF.

V usage is TRBV28 and J usage is TRBJ2-3, with TRBD2 as a possible D gene (6 bases). CDR1 and CDR2 from the germline V gene are MDHEN and SYDVKM. V was pared by 4 bases and J by 4 bases, with 24 bases between. The CDR3 spans 18 residues. The CDR3 region has the DNA TGTGCCAGCAGTTCCCGCAATAACCCTCTAGCGTATCCAGATACGCAGTATTTT. It codes for CASSSRNNPLAYPDTQYF.

The chain couples TRBV5-4 to TRBJ2-7, with 14 bases fitting TRBD2. Trimming cost V 4 bases and J 4 bases; bases outside gene matches: 10. The CDR3 has 17 residues. Germline V gives CDR1 SGHNT, CDR2 YYREEE (reference sequence). The DNA for the CDR3 is TGTGCCAGCAGCCCGGATGGGGGACTAGCGGGAGTATACGAGCAGTACTTC. It translates to CASSPDGGLAGVYEQYF.

This rearrangement joins TRBV6-1 to TRBJ1-1; 10 positions match TRBD1. V was clipped by 6 bases and J by 6 bases; unmatched bases: 7. Germline lookup yields CDR1 MNHNS and CDR2 SASEGT. This CDR3 contains 14 residues. The CDR3 is CASRVIGQGAEAFF. The CDR3 DNA follows: TGTGCCAGCAGGGTAATTGGACAGGGGGCTGAAGCTTTCTTT.

The V call is TRBV19, the J call TRBJ2-5; 11 bases are shared with TRBD2. The J call may be faulty, since TRBJ2-7 better matches the DNA end. Per the germline V gene, CDR1 is LNHDA and CDR2 is SQIVND (reference sequence). CDR3 length: 15 residues. CDR3 nucleotide sequence: TGTGCCAGTAGTATAACACTAGCGGGAGCCTACGAGCAGTACTTC. It encodes CASSITLAGAYEQYF.

This clone was found a few times. V usage is TRBV27 and J usage is TRBJ2-3, with D perhaps TRBD2 (5 bases). Trimming left V 3 bases short and J 3 bases short, with 10 bases between. The germline CDR1 and CDR2 sequences are MNHEY and SMNVEV (reference sequence). This CDR3 has 14 amino acids. This CDR3 is CASSLRLATDTQYF. Written as DNA, the CDR3 is TGTGCCAGCAGTTTGCGCCTAGCAACAGATACGCAGTATTTT.

In its sample, this clone was seen a few times. The rearrangement joins TRBV2 to TRBJ2-1; the D is unclear. Germline-derived CDR1 and CDR2 are SNHLY and FYNNEI. The CDR3 is made up of 17 amino acids. Between the trimmed V and J ends, which lost 7 bases and 0 bases, there was a span of 19 bases. The DNA for the CDR3 is TGTGCCAGCAACACCCCACTCCTTTCGAGCTCCTACAATGAGCAGTTCTTC. Translation: CASNTPLLSSSYNEQFF.

The gene calls are TRBV11-2 and TRBJ2-7, with D hard to call. Germline V CDR1 and CDR2: SGHAT, FQNNGV. The length of the CDR3 is 13 residues. Between the trimmed V and J ends, which lost 0 bases and 0 bases, there was a span of 3 bases. The CDR3 sequence: CASSLDPSYEQYF. In DNA form, the CDR3 reads TGTGCCAGCAGCTTAGACCCCTCCTACGAGCAGTACTTC.

The chain carries TRBV30 and TRBJ1-6; D remains unclear. CDR1 and CDR2 (germline): GTSNPN, SVGIG (reference sequence). The CDR3 contains 13 residues. V was pared by 2 bases and J by 10 bases, with 12 bases between. CDR3 residues: CAWSLNRVSPLHF. The DNA of the CDR3 is TGTGCCTGGAGTTTAAATAGGGTCTCACCCCTCCACTTT.

The chain's CDR3 is CASSPPRGQSEKLFF. DNA of the CDR3: TGTGCCAGCAGCCCCCCCAGGGGGCAGAGTGAAAAACTGTTTTTT. The rearrangement uses TRBV28 and TRBJ1-4; 8 nucleotides match TRBD1. V was pared by 6 bases and J by 7 bases, with 10 bases of the junction left unmatched. Germline CDR1 is MDHEN and CDR2 is SYDVKM. The CDR3 is made up of 15 amino acids.

The chain is built from TRBV28 and TRBJ1-5, with a possible D match to TRBD1 (6 bases). CDR1 and CDR2 from the germline V gene are MDHEN and SYDVKM. The CDR3 extends over 15 amino acids. The V end was cut by 5 bases, the J end by 2 bases, with 13 bases between. The CDR3 DNA follows: TGTGCCAGCAGTCGAGTACAGGGACGCAATCAGCCCCAGCATTTT. This gives the protein CASSRVQGRNQPQHF. Drawing the rest from reference TRBV28 and TRBJ1-5, the complete variable domain is DVKVTQSSRYLVKRTGEKVFLECVQDMDHENMFWYRQDPGLGLRLIYFSYDVKMKEKGDIPEGYSVSREKKERFSLILESASTNQTSMYLCASSRVQGRNQPQHFGDGTRLSIL.